This T cell receptor beta chain emerged from a study of CD8 T cells in Susac syndrome. General study results and limits: It was acknowledged in the study that its TCR sequencing and HLA analysis involved a relatively small number of individuals.

About this clonotype itself: What it binds is unknown.

The V end lost 4 bases, the J end lost 3 bases, and 8 bases lay between the germline ends. Per germline, CDR1 SGHTA and CDR2 FQGNSA. The CDR3 is made up of 13 amino acids. Random hexamers served to reverse transcribe roughly 0.5 to 1 ug RNA. The method of amplification for TCR beta CDR3 was immunoSEQ multiplex PCR, covering 54 Vbeta and 13 Jbeta. TCRdb ran MiXCR on the immunoSEQ multiplex PCR reads and lists one entry per CDR3 protein. Among under 25,000 distinct CDR3 sequences, approximately 93% were seen once, and the ten largest hold 0.25% to 0.3%. The sequenced sample consisted of CD8+ T cells from PBMCs. The receptor's source is a human donor in good health. The chain couples TRBV7-2 to TRBJ2-3; no clear D gene. The CDR3 region is CASSSGRTDTQYF. In nucleotides, the CDR3 is TGTGCCAGCAGCTCCGGAAGGACAGATACGCAGTATTTT.